This T cell receptor beta chain was recovered during a study of PD-1 blockade in classical Hodgkin lymphoma (dated by TCRdb to the early 2020s). At the level of the whole study: Nivolumab dosing was 3 mg/kg intravenously every 2 weeks, continuing until either disease progression or unacceptable toxicity. To define a peripheral blood immune signature of response to PD-1 blockade in classical Hodgkin lymphoma, the study combined TCR beta sequencing with CyTOF.

Summary of the overall study and its limitations: Baseline TCR diversity was reported as lower in newly diagnosed patients than in healthy donors, and lower still in relapsed/refractory patients. Trial patients achieving complete response had baseline diversity similar to newly diagnosed patients, whereas partial responders and progressors had significantly lower diversity. Lower diversity was observed in patients in whom nivolumab was started less than 1 year after ASCT, and these patients were excluded from later analyses so that confounding by immune reconstitution would be avoided. By C4D1, a significant rise was seen in CD4+ TCR diversity but not in CD8+ TCR diversity (p=0.0027 vs p=0.16), and the rise was most apparent among complete responders (p=0.02). Only a single clinical trial cohort was studied, and what caused the repertoire differences, possibly disease activity or prior therapy, remained undefined.

Including the terminal cysteine and phenylalanine, the CDR3 comprises 15 residues. Only the CDR3 part of the read is kept: 45 bases, read in frame from the first base. The CDR1 and CDR2 encoded by the germline V gene are MNHEY and SVGAGI. Compared with germline, V lacks 6 bases and J lacks 6 bases; bases without a gene match: 11. A note on this clone: The antigen it recognizes is unknown. No qualities accompany the bases; no much larger clone lies one base away.

Genomic DNA was isolated using the Qiagen DNeasy kit from unsorted PBMCs as well as from negatively selected CD4+ and CD8+ fractions. Using primers that anneal to V and J segments, immunoSEQ multiplex PCR amplified the TCR beta CDR3 regions. Amplification bias was minimized using a synthetic immune receptor repertoire, and residual bias was removed computationally after sequencing. In the authors' own workflow: Repertoire diversity was quantified as the Shannon entropy index using custom Python scripts. Unsorted, CD4+ and CD8+ repertoires were analyzed separately, except for combined analyses in which CD4+ and CD8+ sequences were merged in silico. Clonal expansion was defined as at least a 2-fold frequency increase after treatment relative to C1D1, with a pseudocount of 0.5 for undetected baseline clones. Singleton clones were defined as clones with 0 or 1 copy at C1D1, and non-singleton clones were defined as clones with 2 or more copies. Clones expanded in unsorted samples were annotated as CD4+, CD8+ or unknown by matching protein sequences in sorted samples from the same patient. Wilcoxon tests on paired samples were used to test changes in diversity from C1D1 to C4D1. Here the immuneACCESS table is served through TCRdb, limited to in-frame sequences with V and J called. Missing clones are a known gap in these copies; in checked studies unresolved V genes cover under half, and the rest lacks a known reason. The D gene and trimming were derived from the DNA, and the V and J assignments and clone size from that table. In this sample the table shows 100,000 to 120,000 clones, roughly 87% of which occur a single time. The ten largest clonotypes hold around 19% of the sample.

This specimen's time point label, per the study, means: cycle 4 day 1 (C4D1), after about 6 weeks of nivolumab. Every trial patient had relapsed after autologous stem cell transplantation, and cohorts A, B and C differed in prior brentuximab vedotin exposure. A total of around 60 patients with relapsed/refractory classical Hodgkin lymphoma made up the trial cohort, and each patient's best overall response was complete response, partial response or progressive disease. Single-agent nivolumab was administered to trial patients in the multi-cohort phase II CheckMate 205 trial. An independent review committee assessed best overall response by applying the 2007 International Working Group response criteria. Trial PBMCs were collected immediately before nivolumab initiation (C1D1) and during therapy at cycle 2 day 1 and cycle 4 day 1. Peripheral blood was collected in 8 mL Vacutainer Cell Preparation Tubes, from which PBMCs were isolated by centrifugation and then cryopreserved.

This TCR came from a human donor with classical Hodgkin lymphoma. The chain couples TRBV6-5 to TRBJ2-7; the junction holds 10 bases that match TRBD1. The source material was peripheral blood mononuclear cells (PBMCs), sampled before the fourth cycle of nivolumab. The DNA is TGTGCCAGCAGAACTCGGGACAGGGGAAATAGCGAGCAGTACTTC. Its protein reads: CASRTRDRGNSEQYF.